One TCR beta chain is described in this entry. Its matching antigen is unknown. cDNA synthesis was performed in eight separate reactions for each sample. Nested PCRs of approximately 16 and 10 cycles, two in total, were run on TCRalpha and TCRbeta cDNA. TCRdb reworked the 5' RACE reads into one entry per CDR3 protein, no DNA. This table holds about 350,000 distinct CDR3 sequences. CDR1 is SGHRS and CDR2 is YFSETQ in the germline V gene. The CDR3 covers 14 residues. The data originate from a study of monozygotic twins with inflammatory bowel disease. The study's findings and limits: For IBD patients, clonotypes shared with others were fewer than for healthy twins, especially with disease activity. The analysis failed to separate different T cell subtypes.

The source is a human donor with ulcerative colitis or Crohn's disease, or a healthy co-twin of an affected twin (not recorded which). The sample taken for sequencing was blood. The V gene is TRBV5-1, the J gene TRBJ1-1; the D call from TCRdb, TRBD1, cannot be confirmed without DNA. CDR3 in amino acids: CASSFTGRQGEAFF.